The clone carrying this T cell receptor beta chain was seen a few times. Antigen: not known. Prepared TCR beta cDNA libraries contained unique molecular identifiers. T cells numbering roughly 0.85 to 11 million gave rise to 400,000 to 550,000 cDNA molecules. Using its own MiXCR run on the PCR reads, TCRdb lists one record per CDR3 protein. The data show 740,000 or so distinct CDR3 sequences, around 53% seen once. This entry is derived from a study of post-analysis software for immune sequencing data. Study information: The disease courses spanned relapsing-remitting, secondary progressive and progressive-relapsing forms of multiple sclerosis. Study-wide points: Roughly five TRBV segments occurring more often in patients than controls included TRBV5-6, TRBV5-1 and TRBV20-1. Pronounced co-clustering by F measure was evident among identically batched samples. A significant reduction in normalized Chao1 diversity was observed in multiple sclerosis patients versus controls.

Germline lookup yields CDR1 DFQATT and CDR2 SNEGSKA (reference sequence). V was clipped by 2 bases and J by 4 bases, with 10 bases between them. This CDR3 region has 13 residues. The receptor comes from a girl between 10 and 17 years old with multiple sclerosis. The sequenced material came from blood. The V gene is TRBV20-1, the J gene TRBJ2-3; D gene ambiguous. CDR3 nucleotide sequence: TGCAGTGCTAGACATGGGATCGCAGATACGCAGTATTTT. Residues: CSARHGIADTQYF.